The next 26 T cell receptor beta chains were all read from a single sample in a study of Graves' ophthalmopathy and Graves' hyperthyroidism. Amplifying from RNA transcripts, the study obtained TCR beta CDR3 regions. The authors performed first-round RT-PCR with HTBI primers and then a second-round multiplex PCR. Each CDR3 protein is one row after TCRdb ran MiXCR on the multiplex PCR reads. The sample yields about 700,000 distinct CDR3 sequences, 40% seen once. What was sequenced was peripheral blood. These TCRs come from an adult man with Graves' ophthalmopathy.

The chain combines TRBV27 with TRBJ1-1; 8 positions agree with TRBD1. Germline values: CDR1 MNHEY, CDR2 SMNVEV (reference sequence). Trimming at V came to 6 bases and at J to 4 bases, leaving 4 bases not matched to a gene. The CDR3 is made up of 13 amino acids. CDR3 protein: CASRRQGPTEAFF. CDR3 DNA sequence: TGTGCCAGCAGGAGACAGGGGCCCACTGAAGCTTTCTTT.

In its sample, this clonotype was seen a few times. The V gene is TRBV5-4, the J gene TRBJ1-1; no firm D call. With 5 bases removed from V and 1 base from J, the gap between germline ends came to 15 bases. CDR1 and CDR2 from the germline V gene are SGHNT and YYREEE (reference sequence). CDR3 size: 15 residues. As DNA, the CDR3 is TGTGCCAGCAGTTTGTACGGGGATGGGAACACTGAAGCTTTCTTT. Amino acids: CASSLYGDGNTEAFF.

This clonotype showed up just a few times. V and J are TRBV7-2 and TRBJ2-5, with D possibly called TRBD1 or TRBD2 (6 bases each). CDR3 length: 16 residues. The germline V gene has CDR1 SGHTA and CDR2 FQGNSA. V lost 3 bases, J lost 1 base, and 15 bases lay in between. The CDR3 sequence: CASSLGGQQTQETQYF. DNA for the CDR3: TGTGCCAGCAGCTTGGGAGGACAGCAAACCCAAGAGACCCAGTACTTC.

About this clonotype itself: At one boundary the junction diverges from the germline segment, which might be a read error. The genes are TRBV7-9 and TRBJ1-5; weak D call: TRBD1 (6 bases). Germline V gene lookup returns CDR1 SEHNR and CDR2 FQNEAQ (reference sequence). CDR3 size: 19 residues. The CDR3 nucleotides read TGTGCCAGCAGCTTAGGATCGATAGACAGGCCAAGGGGCAATCGGCCCCAGCATTTT. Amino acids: CASSLGSIDRPRGNRPQHF.

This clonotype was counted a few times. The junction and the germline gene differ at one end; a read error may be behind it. The CDR3 bases are TGTGCCAGCACCTTAGGGGTATCTGGGGGCAAGCAGTACTTC. This translates into CASTLGVSGGKQYF. The chain carries TRBV7-9 and TRBJ2-7; tentative D call: TRBD1 (6 bases). Germline V gene data show CDR1 as SEHNR and CDR2 as FQNEAQ (reference sequence). The length of the CDR3 is 14 residues.

The CDR3 nucleotides read TGTGCTAGGCAGGAGGGCCTGGGGAATTCACCCCTCCACTTT. This gives the protein CARQEGLGNSPLHF. V usage is TRBV25-1 and J usage is TRBJ1-6; D gene unclear. Looked up from germline, CDR1 is MGHDK and CDR2 is SYGVNS. This CDR3 has 14 amino acids.

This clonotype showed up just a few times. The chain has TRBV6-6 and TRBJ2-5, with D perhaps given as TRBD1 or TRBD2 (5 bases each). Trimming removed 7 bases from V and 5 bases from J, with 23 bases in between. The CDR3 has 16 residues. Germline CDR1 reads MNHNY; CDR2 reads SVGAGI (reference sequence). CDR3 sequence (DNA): TGTGCCAGCACCACCTGGGGTCCGGGGCCTATGGAGACCCAGTACTTC. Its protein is CASTTWGPGPMETQYF.

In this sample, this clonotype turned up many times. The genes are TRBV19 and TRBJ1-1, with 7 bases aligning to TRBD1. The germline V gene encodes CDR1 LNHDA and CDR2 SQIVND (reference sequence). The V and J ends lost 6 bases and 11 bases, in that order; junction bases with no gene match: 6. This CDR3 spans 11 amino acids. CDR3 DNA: TGTGCCAGTAGACGGGACAGTGGGGCTTTCTTT. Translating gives CASRRDSGAFF.

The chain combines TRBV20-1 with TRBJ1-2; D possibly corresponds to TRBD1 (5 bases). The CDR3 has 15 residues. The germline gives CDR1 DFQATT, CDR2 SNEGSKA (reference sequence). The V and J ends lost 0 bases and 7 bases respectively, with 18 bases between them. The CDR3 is CSARDLNRFGVGYTF. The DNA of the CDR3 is TGCAGTGCTAGAGATCTAAACAGGTTTGGGGTTGGCTACACCTTC.

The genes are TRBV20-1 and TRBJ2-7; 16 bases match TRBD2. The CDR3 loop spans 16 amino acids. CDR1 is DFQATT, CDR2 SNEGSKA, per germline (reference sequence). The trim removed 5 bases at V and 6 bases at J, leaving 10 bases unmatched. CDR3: CSASGTSGRVQGEQYF. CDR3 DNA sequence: TGCAGTGCTTCCGGGACTAGCGGGAGGGTTCAAGGCGAGCAGTACTTC.

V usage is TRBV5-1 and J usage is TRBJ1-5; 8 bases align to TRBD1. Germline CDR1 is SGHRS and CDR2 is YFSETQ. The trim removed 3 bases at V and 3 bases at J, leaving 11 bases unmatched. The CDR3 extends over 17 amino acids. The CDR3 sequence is CASSSIPTGGVNQPQHF. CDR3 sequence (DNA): TGCGCCAGCAGCTCCATACCCACAGGGGGGGTCAATCAGCCCCAGCATTTT.

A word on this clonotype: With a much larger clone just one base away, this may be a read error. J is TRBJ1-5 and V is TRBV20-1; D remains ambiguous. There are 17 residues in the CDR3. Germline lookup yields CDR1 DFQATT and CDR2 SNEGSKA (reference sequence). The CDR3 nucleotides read TGCAGTACTAGTATGATAAGCGGAAAGGTGAGCAATCAGCCCCAGCATTTT. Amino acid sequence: CSTSMISGKVSNQPQHF.

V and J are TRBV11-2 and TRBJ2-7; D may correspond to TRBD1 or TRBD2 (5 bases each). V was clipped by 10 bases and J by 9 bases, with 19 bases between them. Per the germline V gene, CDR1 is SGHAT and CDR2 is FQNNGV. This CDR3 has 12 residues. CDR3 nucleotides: TGTGCCACCATCCGAAGGGACGTGGGGCAGTACTTC. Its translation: CATIRRDVGQYF. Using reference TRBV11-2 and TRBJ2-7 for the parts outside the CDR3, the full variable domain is EAGVAQSPRYKIIEKRQSVAFWCNPISGHATLYWYQQILGQGPKLLIQFQNNGVVDDSQLPKDRFSAERLKGVDSTLKIQPAKLEDSAVYLCATIRRDVGQYFGPGTRLTVT.

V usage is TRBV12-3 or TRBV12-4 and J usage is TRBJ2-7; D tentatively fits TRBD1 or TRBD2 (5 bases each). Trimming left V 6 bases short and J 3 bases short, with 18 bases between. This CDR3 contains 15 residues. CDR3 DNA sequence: TGTGCCAGCAGCCTGGGACCGGGCGAGGTCTACGAGCAGTACTTC. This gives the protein CASSLGPGEVYEQYF.

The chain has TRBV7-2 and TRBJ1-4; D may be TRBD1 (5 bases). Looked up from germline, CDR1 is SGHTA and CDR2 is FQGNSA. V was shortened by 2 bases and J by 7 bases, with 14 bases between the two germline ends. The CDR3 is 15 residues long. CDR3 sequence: CASSLTGPVGEKLFF. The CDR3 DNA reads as TGTGCCAGCAGCTTAACGGGACCCGTGGGTGAAAAACTGTTTTTT.

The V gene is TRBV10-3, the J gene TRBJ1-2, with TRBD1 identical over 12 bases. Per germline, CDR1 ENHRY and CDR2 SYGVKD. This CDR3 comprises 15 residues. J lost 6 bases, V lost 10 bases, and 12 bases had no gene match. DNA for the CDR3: TGTGCCAGCCGTCTTGGGGGGACAGGGGGCGATGGCTACACCTTC. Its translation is CASRLGGTGGDGYTF.

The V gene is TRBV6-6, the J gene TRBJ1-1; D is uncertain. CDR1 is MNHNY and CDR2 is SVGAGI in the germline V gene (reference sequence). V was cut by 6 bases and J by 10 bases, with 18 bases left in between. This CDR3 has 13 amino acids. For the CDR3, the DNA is TGTGCCAGCAGCCCCACCCTGATCGGCCGAGCTTTCTTT. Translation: CASSPTLIGRAFF.

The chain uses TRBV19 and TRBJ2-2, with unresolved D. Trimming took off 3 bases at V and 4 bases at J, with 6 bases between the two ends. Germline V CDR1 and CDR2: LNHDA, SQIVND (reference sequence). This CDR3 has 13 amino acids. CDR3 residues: CASSIFTTGELFF. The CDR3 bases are TGTGCCAGTAGTATTTTTACCACCGGGGAGCTGTTTTTT.

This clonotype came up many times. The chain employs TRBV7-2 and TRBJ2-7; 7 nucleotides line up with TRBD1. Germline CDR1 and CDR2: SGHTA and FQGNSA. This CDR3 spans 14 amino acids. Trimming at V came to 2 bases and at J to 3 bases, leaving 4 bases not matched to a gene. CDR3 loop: CASSLRDSYYEQYF. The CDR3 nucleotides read TGTGCCAGCAGCTTAAGGGACAGCTACTACGAGCAGTACTTC.

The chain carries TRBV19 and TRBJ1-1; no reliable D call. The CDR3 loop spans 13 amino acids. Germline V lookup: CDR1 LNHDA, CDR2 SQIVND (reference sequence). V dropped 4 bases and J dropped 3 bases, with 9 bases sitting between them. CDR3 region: CASSNQEYTEAFF. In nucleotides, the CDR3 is TGTGCCAGTAGTAATCAAGAATACACTGAAGCTTTCTTT.

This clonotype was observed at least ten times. The CDR3, as DNA: TGTGCCATCAGTGAGTCGACTCGGGGGCCTGAAGCTTTCTTT. It specifies CAISESTRGPEAFF. The genes are TRBV10-3 and TRBJ1-1; TRBD1 might be the D (6 bases). V was trimmed by 0 bases and J by 6 bases, leaving 11 bases between them. The CDR3 spans 14 residues. Germline lookup yields CDR1 ENHRY and CDR2 SYGVKD.

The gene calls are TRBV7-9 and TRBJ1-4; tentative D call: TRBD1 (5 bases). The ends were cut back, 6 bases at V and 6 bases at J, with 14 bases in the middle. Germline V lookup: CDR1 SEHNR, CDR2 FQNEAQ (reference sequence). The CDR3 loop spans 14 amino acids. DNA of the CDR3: TGTGCCAGCAGACTGGGGGGAGTCGATGAAAAACTGTTTTTT. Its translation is CASRLGGVDEKLFF.

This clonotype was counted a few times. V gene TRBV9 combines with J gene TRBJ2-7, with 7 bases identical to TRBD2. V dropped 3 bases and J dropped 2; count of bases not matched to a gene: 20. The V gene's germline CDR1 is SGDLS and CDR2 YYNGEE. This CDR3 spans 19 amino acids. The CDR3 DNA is TGTGCCAGCAGCGGCGAGACTAAGCCCGGGGAGGGATCGGCCTACGAGCAGTACTTC. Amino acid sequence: CASSGETKPGEGSAYEQYF.

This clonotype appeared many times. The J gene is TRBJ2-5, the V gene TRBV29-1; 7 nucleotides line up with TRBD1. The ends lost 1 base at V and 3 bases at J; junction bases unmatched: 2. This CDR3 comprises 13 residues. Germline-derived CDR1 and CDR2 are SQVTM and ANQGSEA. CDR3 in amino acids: CSVEAGGEETQYF. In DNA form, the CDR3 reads TGCAGCGTTGAAGCAGGGGGAGAAGAGACCCAGTACTTC.

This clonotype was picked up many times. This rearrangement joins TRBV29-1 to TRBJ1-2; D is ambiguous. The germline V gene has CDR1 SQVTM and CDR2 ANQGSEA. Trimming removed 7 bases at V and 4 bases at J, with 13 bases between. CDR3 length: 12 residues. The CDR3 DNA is TGCAGCGGATGGGAGGGAACCTATGGCTACACCTTC. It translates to CSGWEGTYGYTF. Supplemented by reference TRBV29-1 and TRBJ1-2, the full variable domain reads SAVISQKPSRDICQRGTSLTIQCQVDSQVTMMFWYRQQPGQSLTLIATANQGSEATYESGFVIDKFPISRPNLTFSTLTVSNMSPEDSSIYLCSGWEGTYGYTFGSGTRLTVV.

CDR3 in DNA: TGTGCCAGCAGAATGGACAGGAGCTCTGGAAACACCATATATTTT. Its translation is CASRMDRSSGNTIYF. The rearrangement uses TRBV2 and TRBJ1-3; the match to TRBD1 covers 7 bases. CDR1 and CDR2 from the germline V gene are SNHLY and FYNNEI. The ends lost 6 bases at V and 0 bases at J; junction bases unmatched: 5. The CDR3 has 15 residues.